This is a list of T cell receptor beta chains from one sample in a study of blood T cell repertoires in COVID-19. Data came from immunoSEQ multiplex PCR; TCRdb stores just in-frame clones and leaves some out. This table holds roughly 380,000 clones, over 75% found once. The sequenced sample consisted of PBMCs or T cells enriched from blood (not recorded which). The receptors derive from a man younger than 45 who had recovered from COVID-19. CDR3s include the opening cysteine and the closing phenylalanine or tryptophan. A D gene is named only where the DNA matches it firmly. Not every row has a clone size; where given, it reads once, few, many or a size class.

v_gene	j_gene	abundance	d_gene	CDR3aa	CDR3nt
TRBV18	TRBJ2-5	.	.	CASSLHETETQYF	TGTGCCAGCTCACTACATGAAACGGAGACCCAGTACTTC
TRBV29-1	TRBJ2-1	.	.	CSVEDLKWRGGNNEQFF	TGCAGCGTTGAAGATCTCAAATGGCGAGGGGGTAACAATGAGCAGTTCTTC
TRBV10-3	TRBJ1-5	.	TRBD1	CAISESFYGQGQPQHF	TGTGCCATCAGTGAGTCGTTTTACGGACAGGGACAGCCCCAGCATTTT
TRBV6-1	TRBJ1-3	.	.	CASSELEVSLSRNTIYF	TGTGCCAGCAGTGAACTGGAGGTTTCTCTCTCTAGAAACACCATATATTTT
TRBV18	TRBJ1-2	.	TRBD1	CASSPRTGEAFGYTF	TGTGCCAGCTCACCACGGACAGGGGAAGCGTTCGGCTACACCTTC
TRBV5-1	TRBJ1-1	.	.	CASSFSGLDTEAFF	TGCGCCAGCAGCTTTTCAGGGTTGGACACTGAAGCTTTCTTT
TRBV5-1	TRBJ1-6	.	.	CASSLAEGRGGSPLHF	TGCGCCAGCAGCTTGGCCGAAGGCAGAGGTGGTTCACCCCTCCACTTT
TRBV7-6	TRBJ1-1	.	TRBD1	CASSLKPAGTDTEAFF	TGTGCCAGCAGCTTAAAACCCGCGGGGACAGACACTGAAGCTTTCTTT
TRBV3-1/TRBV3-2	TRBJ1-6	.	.	CASMRTANSPLHF	TGTGCCAGCATGAGAACAGCCAATTCACCCCTCCACTTT
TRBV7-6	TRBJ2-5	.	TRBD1	CASSLGQGKETQYF	TGTGCCAGCAGCTTAGGACAGGGTAAAGAGACCCAGTACTTC
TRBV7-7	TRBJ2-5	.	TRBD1	CASSLITGAPQETQYF	TGTGCCAGCAGCCTCATAACAGGGGCCCCCCAAGAGACCCAGTACTTC
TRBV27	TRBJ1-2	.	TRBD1	CATRTLQGNGYTF	TGTGCCACCCGAACACTACAGGGGAACGGCTACACCTTC
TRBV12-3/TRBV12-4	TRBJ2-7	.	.	CASSSSGFEQYF	TGTGCCAGCAGCTCAAGCGGGTTCGAGCAGTACTTC
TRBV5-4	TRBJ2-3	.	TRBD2	CASSLKVAGANTDTQYF	TGTGCCAGCAGCTTGAAAGTAGCGGGGGCCAACACAGATACGCAGTATTTT
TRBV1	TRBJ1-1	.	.	CTSSQGVRGKGVNTEAFF	TGCACCAGCAGCCAAGGAGTCAGGGGGAAAGGGGTGAACACTGAAGCTTTCTTT
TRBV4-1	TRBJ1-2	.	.	CASSQDPGSGYTF	TGCGCCAGCAGCCAAGATCCAGGGTCAGGCTACACCTTC
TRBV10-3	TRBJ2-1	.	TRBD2	CAISEGTTNEQFF	TGTGCCATCAGTGAGGGGACTACCAATGAGCAGTTCTTC
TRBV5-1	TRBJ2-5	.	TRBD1	CASSSPGGQETQYF	TGCGCCAGCAGCTCTCCAGGGGGTCAAGAGACCCAGTACTTC
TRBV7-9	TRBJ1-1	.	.	CASSFPTGNTEAFF	TGTGCCAGCAGCTTCCCCACAGGGAACACTGAAGCTTTCTTT
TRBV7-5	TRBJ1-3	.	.	CARSPPGVPGNTIYF	TGTGCCAGAAGCCCCCCCGGGGTTCCCGGAAACACCATATATTTT
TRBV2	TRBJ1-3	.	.	CASSEDLTGGNTIYF	TGTGCCAGCAGTGAAGACCTCACGGGGGGAAACACCATATATTTT
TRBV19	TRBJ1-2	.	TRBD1	CASSIAQPQGTGRGYTF	TGTGCCAGTAGTATAGCCCAACCACAGGGGACGGGACGTGGCTACACCTTC
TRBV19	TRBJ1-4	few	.	CASSMGQGFGKLFF	TGTGCCAGTAGTATGGGTCAGGGTTTTGGAAAACTGTTTTTT
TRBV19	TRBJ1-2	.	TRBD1	CASSPQGQSYGYTF	TGTGCCAGTAGCCCCCAGGGACAGAGCTATGGCTACACCTTC
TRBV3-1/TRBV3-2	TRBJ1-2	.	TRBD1	CASSLGQGPAGYTF	TGTGCCAGCAGCCTAGGACAGGGACCGGCCGGCTACACCTTC
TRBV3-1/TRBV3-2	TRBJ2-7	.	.	CASSRDVPGSSYEQYF	TGTGCCAGCAGCCGAGACGTCCCGGGGTCGTCCTACGAGCAGTACTTC
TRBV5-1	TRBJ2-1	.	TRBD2	CASSLRFIAGGRNEQFF	TGCGCCAGCAGCCTAAGGTTTATTGCGGGGGGGCGCAATGAGCAGTTCTTC
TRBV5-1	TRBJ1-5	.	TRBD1	CASSPTGDYQPQHF	TGCGCCAGCAGCCCGACAGGGGATTATCAGCCCCAGCATTTT
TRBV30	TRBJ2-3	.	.	CAWSLGHTDTQYF	TGTGCCTGGAGTCTGGGCCACACAGATACGCAGTATTTT
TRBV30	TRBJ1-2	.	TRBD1	CAWSIGGAYGYTF	TGTGCCTGGAGTATAGGGGGCGCCTATGGCTACACCTTC
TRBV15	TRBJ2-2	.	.	CATSRGAQEGNTGELFF	TGTGCCACCAGCAGAGGGGCACAGGAGGGTAACACCGGGGAGCTGTTTTTT
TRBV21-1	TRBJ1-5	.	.	CASSKARQGACYQPQHF	TGTGCCAGCAGCAAAGCTCGACAGGGGGCTTGTTATCAGCCCCAGCATTTT